One sample yielded the 16 T cell receptor beta chains listed below, sequenced in a study of T-cell reconstitution after alpha-beta-depleted transplantation in children. For TCRbeta, the library was prepared with unique molecular identifiers. In TCRdb, the PCR reads were re-called with MiXCR into one record per CDR3 protein. Here the sample spans around 410,000 distinct CDR3 sequences, about 11% being singletons. This specimen was PBMCs from the stem cell graft donor, taken from the stem cell graft. These receptors all stem from a human donor who donated a stem cell graft to a child with acute myeloid leukemia.

This clonotype was seen repeatedly, ten times or more. V is TRBV25-1 and J is TRBJ2-6; D gene ambiguous. V gave up 7 bases and J gave up 0 bases, with 7 bases separating them. This CDR3 is 14 amino acids long. Per germline, CDR1 MGHDK and CDR2 SYGVNS. In DNA form, the CDR3 reads TGTGCCAGCACCAAAGGCTCTGGGGCCAACGTCCTGACTTTC. Protein sequence: CASTKGSGANVLTF.

The rearrangement uses TRBV6-1 and TRBJ2-2, with TRBD1 matching over 7 bases. The V segment lost 6 bases and the J segment 5 bases; nucleotides outside the gene matches: 15. The CDR3 loop spans 17 amino acids. Germline CDR1 is MNHNS and CDR2 is SASEGT. Here the CDR3 reads CASSLLPRDRMTGELFF. The CDR3 DNA sequence: TGTGCCAGCAGCCTACTTCCTCGGGACAGAATGACCGGGGAGCTGTTTTTT.

Details on this clonotype: Germline is not matched at one junction end, which may reflect a read error. The genes are TRBV5-8 and TRBJ2-4; D gene uncertain. The CDR3 is made up of 15 amino acids. Looked up from germline, CDR1 is SGHTS and CDR2 is YDEGEE. This CDR3 reads CASSLAGASKNMQYF. In DNA form, the CDR3 reads TGTGCCAGCAGCTTGGCCGGCGCATCCAAAAACATGCAGTACTTC.

This clonotype was seen a few times. The chain has TRBV7-9 and TRBJ2-5; 8 positions agree with TRBD1. Germline CDR1 SEHNR, CDR2 FQNEAQ (reference sequence). This CDR3 has 15 amino acids. The trim removed 5 bases at V and 4 bases at J, leaving 9 bases unmatched. The CDR3 coding sequence is TGTGCCAGCAGCGACACCGGGACAGGCGGAGAGACCCAGTACTTC. It yields the protein CASSDTGTGGETQYF.

This chain connects TRBV20-1 to TRBJ2-2; TRBD1 aligns across 9 bases. This CDR3 spans 17 amino acids. V dropped 0 bases and J dropped 2; count of bases not matched to a gene: 7. CDR1 DFQATT and CDR2 SNEGSKA come from the germline V gene (reference sequence). CDR3 nucleotides: TGCAGTGCTAGAGATTTTGGGGACAGGGTTAACACCGGGGAGCTGTTTTTT. It encodes CSARDFGDRVNTGELFF.

This clonotype was seen only a few times. J is TRBJ2-5 and V is TRBV6-2 or TRBV6-3; no clear D gene. V was clipped by 3 bases and J by 9 bases, with 8 bases between them. This CDR3 region has 11 residues. Germline lookup yields CDR1 MNHEY and CDR2 SVGEGT. The CDR3 coding sequence is TGTGCCAGCAGTTATACCCGGGCCCAGTACTTC. It specifies CASSYTRAQYF.

This clonotype turned up a few times. V gene TRBV29-1 combines with J gene TRBJ1-1; D is unclear. V lost 6 bases and J lost 3, with 11 bases in between. The CDR3 runs 12 residues. CDR1 and CDR2 (germline): SQVTM, ANQGSEA. The DNA of the CDR3 is TGCAGCGTACCAGGAGGCTACACTGAAGCTTTCTTT. Residues: CSVPGGYTEAFF.

This clonotype showed up just a few times. V is TRBV5-6 and J is TRBJ2-1; D is undetermined. V was clipped by 7 bases and J by 3 bases, with 5 bases between them. Germline assignment: CDR1 SGHDT and CDR2 YYEEEE. CDR3 length: 11 amino acids. CDR3 amino acids: CASGDYNEQFF. The DNA for the CDR3 is TGTGCCAGCGGTGACTACAATGAGCAGTTCTTC. Using reference TRBV5-6 and TRBJ2-1 for the parts outside the CDR3, the full variable domain is DAGVTQSPTHLIKTRGQQVTLRCSPKSGHDTVSWYQQALGQGPQFIFQYYEEEERQRGNFPDRFSGHQFPNYSSELNVNALLLGDSALYLCASGDYNEQFFGPGTRLTVL.

The chain has TRBV5-5 and TRBJ2-2; 7 bases are a match to TRBD1. The CDR3 is 16 amino acids. Trimming at V came to 1 base and at J to 7 bases, leaving 10 bases not matched to a gene. Germline values: CDR1 SGHKS, CDR2 YYEKEE (reference sequence). CDR3 region: CASSLSITGAGGELFF. In DNA, the CDR3 is TGTGCCAGCAGCTTGAGTATTACAGGGGCGGGCGGGGAGCTGTTTTTT.

V is TRBV5-1 and J is TRBJ1-5; TRBD1 might be the D (6 bases). The germline gives CDR1 SGHRS, CDR2 YFSETQ. CDR3 size: 15 residues. V was cut by 4 bases and J by 7 bases, with 18 bases left in between. CDR3 sequence reads: CASSLMGGAEQPQHF. The DNA of the CDR3 is TGCGCCAGCAGCCTGATGGGGGGCGCGGAGCAGCCCCAGCATTTT. Based on the CDR3 plus reference TRBV5-1 and TRBJ1-5, the full variable domain is KAGVTQTPRYLIKTRGQQVTLSCSPISGHRSVSWYQQTPGQGLQFLFEYFSETQRNKGNFPGRFSGRQFSNSRSEMNVSTLELGDSALYLCASSLMGGAEQPQHFGDGTRLSIL.

Many counts were recorded for this clonotype. The V gene is TRBV5-1, the J gene TRBJ2-5; TRBD1 matches 7 bases. The germline gives CDR1 SGHRS, CDR2 YFSETQ. The CDR3 is 14 residues long. The ends lost 0 bases at V and 4 bases at J; junction bases unmatched: 3. Here the CDR3 DNA reads TGCGCCAGCAGCTTGGAGTCAGGGGGAGAGACCCAGTACTTC. Amino acid sequence: CASSLESGGETQYF. The complete variable domain, with remaining parts taken from reference TRBV5-1 and TRBJ2-5, reads KAGVTQTPRYLIKTRGQQVTLSCSPISGHRSVSWYQQTPGQGLQFLFEYFSETQRNKGNFPGRFSGRQFSNSRSEMNVSTLELGDSALYLCASSLESGGETQYFGPGTRLLVL.

This clonotype occurred a few times. The chain carries TRBV18 and TRBJ2-5, with D possibly TRBD1 on 5 matching bases. This CDR3 is built from 14 residues. V lost 6 bases and J lost 4, with 15 bases in between. Per the germline V gene, CDR1 is KGHSH and CDR2 is LQKENI. The CDR3 region is CASSRTDGAETQYF. The DNA for the CDR3 is TGTGCCAGCTCCCGCACAGATGGGGCAGAGACCCAGTACTTC.

This clonotype was seen more than once but under ten times. This chain uses TRBV5-1 with TRBJ2-1, with 8 bases fitting TRBD2. The CDR3 covers 16 residues. The germline V gene encodes CDR1 SGHRS and CDR2 YFSETQ. The trim removed 7 bases at V and 5 bases at J, leaving 14 bases unmatched. CDR3 coding DNA: TGCGCCAGCGTAGCTTATCTTAGCGGGGTTAACAATGAGCAGTTCTTC. This codes for CASVAYLSGVNNEQFF.

The sample holds many counts of this clonotype. This sequence joins TRBV6-5 and TRBJ1-1; D is unclear. Looked up from germline, CDR1 is MNHEY and CDR2 is SVGAGI. With 6 bases removed from V and 4 bases from J, the gap between germline ends came to 9 bases. The length of the CDR3 is 12 residues. The CDR3 reads CASRNTGTEAFF. In DNA, the CDR3 is TGTGCCAGCAGAAACACGGGCACTGAAGCTTTCTTT.

This clonotype appeared a few times. The chain has TRBV6-4 and TRBJ2-3, with 13 bases matching TRBD2. Germline V CDR1 and CDR2: MRHNA, SNTAGT. This CDR3 is 16 amino acids long. V lost 6 bases and J lost 4; bases outside the gene matches: 7. This CDR3 reads CASSKLAGGPPDTQYF. The CDR3 DNA reads TGTGCCAGCAGCAAACTAGCGGGGGGGCCCCCAGATACGCAGTATTTT.

There are a few counts of this clonotype. The chain carries TRBV20-1 and TRBJ2-4, with 7 bases identical to TRBD1. The CDR3 is made up of 16 amino acids. Trimming at V came to 6 bases and at J to 0 bases, leaving 11 bases not matched to a gene. Germline V gene sequence: CDR1 DFQATT, CDR2 SNEGSKA (reference sequence). The CDR3 sequence: CSARPPGQIAKNIQYF. In nucleotides, the CDR3 is TGCAGTGCAAGACCTCCGGGACAGATAGCCAAAAACATTCAGTACTTC.